These 24 T cell receptor beta chains share one sample of origin, sequenced in a study of spatial heterogeneity in lung cancer. TCRdb redid the calling of the 5' RACE reads with MiXCR, one entry per CDR3 protein. The sample consists of fewer than 100,000 distinct CDR3 sequences, roughly 21% of them appearing once. Time point meaning: blood at routine non-recurrence follow-up after resection. This specimen was PBMCs, taken at follow-up. All receptors come from a male donor with early-stage non-small cell lung cancer.

The CDR3 DNA is TGTGCCAGCAGCTTGTGGGGCGTGAGGGCGCCGGGTGAAAAACTGTTTTTT. This codes for CASSLWGVRAPGEKLFF. This sequence joins TRBV5-6 and TRBJ1-4; weak D call: TRBD1 (5 bases). This CDR3 spans 17 amino acids. Germline V lookup: CDR1 SGHDT, CDR2 YYEEEE. V lost 1 base and J lost 7, with 20 bases in between.

This chain joins TRBV19 and TRBJ1-1, with a tentative D call TRBD1 (6 bases). The CDR3 has 14 amino acids. V was clipped by 7 bases and J by 6 bases, with 18 bases between them. Germline V gene lookup returns CDR1 LNHDA and CDR2 SQIVND (reference sequence). DNA for the CDR3: TGTGCCAGTAATCAGGGGTGGGGGGACCCTGAAGCTTTCTTT. Its translation: CASNQGWGDPEAFF.

This clonotype was detected only a few times. The chain recombines TRBV20-1 with TRBJ1-1, with D possibly TRBD1 on 5 matching bases. The CDR3 loop spans 16 amino acids. V was cut by 3 bases and J by 0 bases, with 17 bases left in between. Germline V gene lookup returns CDR1 DFQATT and CDR2 SNEGSKA (reference sequence). In nucleotides, the CDR3 is TGCAGTGCTAGTCCTTCGGGGGGGTCGATGAACACTGAAGCTTTCTTT. As protein: CSASPSGGSMNTEAFF.

This clonotype was counted ten times or more. The chain recombines TRBV4-1 with TRBJ2-7; D is undetermined. V shed 0 bases and J shed 2 bases, with 11 bases lying between them. Germline values: CDR1 MGHRA, CDR2 YSYEKL. The CDR3 has 15 amino acids. CDR3 protein: CASSQEKVPTYEQYF. The CDR3 nucleotides read TGCGCCAGCAGCCAAGAGAAGGTGCCTACCTACGAGCAGTACTTC.

This clonotype occurred a few times. CDR3 in DNA: TGTGCCAGCAGCCCCCCGGGACAGGGGGCTGACTACACCTTC. This translates into CASSPPGQGADYTF. V gene TRBV7-3 combines with J gene TRBJ1-2; 12 nucleotides line up with TRBD1. V lost 5 bases, J lost 10 bases, and 8 bases stayed unmatched. CDR1 and CDR2 (germline): SGHTA, FQGTGA. This CDR3 is built from 14 residues.

This clonotype was seen just once. This chain uses TRBV7-9 with TRBJ1-1; D gene unclear. The CDR3 consists of 16 residues. Trimming removed 8 bases at V and 3 bases at J, with 22 bases between. In germline, CDR1 is SEHNR, CDR2 FQNEAQ (reference sequence). CDR3 DNA sequence: TGTGCCAGCCGCCCCCTGCTCGAGTGGGGAGACACTGAAGCTTTCTTT. Translated, it gives CASRPLLEWGDTEAFF.

The V call is TRBV7-6, the J call TRBJ1-1; D unclear. V was trimmed by 3 bases and J by 1 base, leaving 6 bases between them. The V gene's germline CDR1 is SGHVS and CDR2 FNYEAQ. The CDR3 covers 13 residues. This CDR3 is CASSFNRNTEAFF. CDR3 bases: TGTGCCAGCAGCTTCAACAGGAACACTGAAGCTTTCTTT.

This rearrangement joins TRBV30 to TRBJ2-7; TRBD2 aligns across 9 bases. Germline V gene data show CDR1 as GTSNPN and CDR2 as SVGIG (reference sequence). The junction had 11 bases not matched to a gene; V was cut back by 5 bases and J by 12 bases. This CDR3 is 12 amino acids long. The DNA of the CDR3 is TGTGCCTGGCAATATGCGGGGGGGCCTCGGTACGTC. It is translated as CAWQYAGGPRYV.

The chain carries TRBV5-1 and TRBJ2-7, with D tentatively TRBD2 (5 bases). In germline, CDR1 is SGHRS, CDR2 YFSETQ. The V end lost 4 bases, the J end lost 0 bases, and 8 bases lay between the germline ends. This CDR3 contains 13 residues. The CDR3 nucleotides are TGCGCCAGCAGCCGGGGTGACTCCTACGAGCAGTACGTC. Translated, it gives CASSRGDSYEQYV.

This clonotype was seen a few times. The genes are TRBV5-8 and TRBJ1-5, with D hard to call. Trimming stripped 0 bases from V and 7 bases from J, with 2 bases between. The CDR3 spans 11 residues. Germline V gives CDR1 SGHTS, CDR2 YDEGEE. CDR3 coding DNA: TGTGCCAGCAGCTTGGTCCAGCCCCAGCATTTT. This translates into CASSLVQPQHF.

This clonotype was counted only a few times. This CDR3 is CSARDLLRPTGELFF. CDR3 nucleotides: TGCAGTGCTAGAGATCTCTTGCGCCCAACCGGGGAGCTGTTTTTT. The chain joins TRBV20-1 to TRBJ2-2; D gene uncertain. Trimming removed 0 bases at V and 5 bases at J, with 13 bases between. Germline-derived CDR1 and CDR2 are DFQATT and SNEGSKA (reference sequence). The CDR3 length is 15 residues.

The chain is built from TRBV5-1 and TRBJ2-1; 7 nucleotides line up with TRBD1. There are 14 residues in the CDR3. Germline assignment: CDR1 SGHRS and CDR2 YFSETQ. Germline trimming cut 0 bases from V and 8 bases from J; bases unmatched to any gene: 5. The CDR3 protein is CASSLVGGSDEQFF. CDR3 in DNA: TGCGCCAGCAGCTTGGTAGGGGGCTCGGATGAGCAGTTCTTC.

This clonotype has a handful of counts. The J gene is TRBJ2-3, the V gene TRBV19; TRBD2 matches 12 bases. The CDR3 has 16 residues. J was trimmed by 6 bases and V by 4 bases; bases with no gene match: 8. CDR1 is LNHDA, CDR2 SQIVND, per germline (reference sequence). CDR3 nucleotides: TGTGCCAGTAGTACCTCGGGACTAGCGGGTACGGATACGCAGTATTTT. It is translated as CASSTSGLAGTDTQYF.

The chain joins TRBV12-3 or TRBV12-4 to TRBJ1-1; D is unclear. The CDR3 totals 14 residues. V lost 4 bases and J lost 0, with 9 bases in between. CDR3 region: CASSYTEMNTEAFF. The CDR3 DNA reads as TGTGCCAGCAGTTATACAGAGATGAACACTGAAGCTTTCTTT.

This clonotype was seen a few times. This sequence joins TRBV25-1 and TRBJ1-4; D is perhaps TRBD1 (6 bases). The germline V gene encodes CDR1 MGHDK and CDR2 SYGVNS. CDR3 length: 15 residues. Trimming stripped 8 bases from V and 3 bases from J, with 16 bases between. DNA for the CDR3: TGTGCCAGCCTGAGCGCGGGGACATCTAATGAAAAACTGTTTTTT. Encoded protein: CASLSAGTSNEKLFF. The whole variable domain, filled in from reference TRBV25-1 and TRBJ1-4, reads EADIYQTPRYLVIGTGKKITLECSQTMGHDKMYWYQQDPGMELHLIHYSYGVNSTEKGDLSSESTVSRIRTEHFPLTLESARPSHTSQYLCASLSAGTSNEKLFFGSGTQLSVL.

This clonotype was detected only a few times. This chain connects TRBV30 to TRBJ2-4; TRBD2 aligns across 9 bases. Looked up from germline, CDR1 is GTSNPN and CDR2 is SVGIG (reference sequence). J lost 1 base, V lost 2 bases, and 6 bases had no gene match. This CDR3 comprises 16 residues. Here the CDR3 DNA reads TGTGCCTGGAGTAGGGTAACTAGCGGGGCCAAAAACATTCAGTACTTC. This codes for CAWSRVTSGAKNIQYF.

This chain connects TRBV7-2 to TRBJ2-3; 11 nucleotides align to TRBD2. Germline CDR1 and CDR2: SGHTA and FQGNSA. The CDR3 is 16 residues long. Unmatched junction bases numbered 9, after V lost 10 bases and J lost 0 bases. The CDR3 loop reads CATGSGGASSTDTQYF. DNA for the CDR3: TGTGCCACGGGTAGCGGGGGGGCTTCAAGCACAGATACGCAGTATTTT.

This clonotype showed up just a few times. This chain links TRBV5-1 with TRBJ1-2; D uncertain. Per the germline V gene, CDR1 is SGHRS and CDR2 is YFSETQ. The CDR3 consists of 15 residues. V was pared by 4 bases and J by 8 bases, with 21 bases between. The CDR3 here is CASSLGDLSGFGYTF. CDR3 in DNA: TGCGCCAGCAGCCTGGGAGACCTTTCGGGCTTCGGCTACACCTTC.

This clonotype appeared a few times. This chain joins TRBV6-2 or TRBV6-3 and TRBJ1-1; TRBD1 matches at 8 bases. This CDR3 region has 16 residues. The germline gives CDR1 MNHEY, CDR2 SVGEGT. The junction had 7 bases not matched to a gene; V was cut back by 3 bases and J by 1 base. CDR3 in amino acids: CASSYRHDRGNTEAFF. CDR3 DNA sequence: TGTGCCAGCAGTTATCGCCATGACAGGGGGAACACTGAAGCTTTCTTT.

The V and J genes are TRBV20-1 and TRBJ1-2; 7 bases fit TRBD1. This CDR3 has 12 amino acids. The trim removed 8 bases at V and 5 bases at J, leaving 8 bases unmatched. Germline values: CDR1 DFQATT, CDR2 SNEGSKA (reference sequence). In DNA, the CDR3 is TGCAGTACACGACAGGGTGTTTATGGCTACACCTTC. It is translated as CSTRQGVYGYTF.

This clonotype has a handful of counts. The chain combines TRBV7-8 with TRBJ2-1; 9 bases match TRBD2. The CDR3 contains 15 residues. With 4 bases clipped from V and 7 bases from J, the junction kept 8 bases outside the gene matches. The germline V gene encodes CDR1 SGHVS and CDR2 FQNEAQ. The CDR3 DNA follows: TGTGCCAGCAGCTCCCCCCCGACTAGCGGAAATGAGCAGTTCTTC. This translates into CASSSPPTSGNEQFF.

This clonotype was counted between two and nine times. Here the CDR3 reads CASSHSGKSYEQYF. Here the CDR3 DNA reads TGTGCCAGCAGCCATTCTGGGAAGTCCTACGAGCAGTACTTC. The V and J genes are TRBV3-1 and TRBJ2-7; no firm D call. Trimming removed 3 bases from V and 1 base from J, with 10 bases in between. The CDR3 loop spans 14 amino acids. Germline lookup yields CDR1 LGHDT and CDR2 YNNKEL (reference sequence).

The V call is TRBV7-8, the J call TRBJ2-1; the D gene is possibly TRBD2 (5 bases). The ends were cut back, 10 bases at V and 1 base at J, with 14 bases in the middle. This CDR3 is 14 amino acids long. CDR1 and CDR2 (germline): SGHVS, FQNEAQ. The CDR3 loop reads CATGKGSSYNEQFF. The CDR3 DNA reads TGTGCCACCGGTAAAGGGAGTTCCTACAATGAGCAGTTCTTC. The entire variable domain, with the rest obtained from reference TRBV7-8 and TRBJ2-1, is as follows: GAGVSQSPRYKVAKRGQDVALRCDPISGHVSLFWYQQALGQGPEFLTYFQNEAQLDKSGLPSDRFFAERPEGSVSTLKIQRTQQEDSAVYLCATGKGSSYNEQFFGPGTRLTVL.

This clonotype was counted between two and nine times. V usage is TRBV19 and J usage is TRBJ1-2; TRBD1 is a possible D gene (5 bases). Trimming removed 0 bases at V and 8 bases at J, with 16 bases between. The CDR3 runs to 15 residues. Per germline, CDR1 LNHDA and CDR2 SQIVND (reference sequence). Here the CDR3 DNA reads TGTGCCAGTAGTATAGATCTATTGACCAGACAGGGCTACACCTTC. The encoded protein is CASSIDLLTRQGYTF.